This T cell receptor (beta chain) was profiled in a study of blood T cell repertoires in COVID-19. Study details: Acute-phase and convalescent COVID-19 samples originated in the United States, Italy and Spain.

Trimming took 2 bases from V and 0 from J, leaving 11 bases between them. In germline, CDR1 is SEHNR, CDR2 FQNEAQ (reference sequence). The CDR3 is 15 amino acids. As processed by the authors: Reference gene primers were amplified, and this amplification served to estimate nucleated cell counts. Measured with immunoSEQ multiplex PCR; TCRdb has only the in-frame clones, and not every one. The V and J calls and clone size were taken over from that table, and D and trimming were inferred from the DNA. Of around 68,000 clones listed, over 75% are singletons. Sequenced input: peripheral blood. V gene TRBV7-9 combines with J gene TRBJ2-7; tentatively, D is TRBD2 (6 bases). The sequence came from a man in his fifties or sixties with active COVID-19. The chain's CDR3 is CASSLHAGSSYEQYF. DNA for the CDR3: TGTGCCAGCAGCTTACATGCGGGGAGCTCCTACGAGCAGTACTTC.